This TCR beta chain was retrieved from a study of cytotoxic CD8 clonotypes in ibrutinib-treated CLL. Study-level points and caveats: Sampling schedules were unmatched across sustained-remission and progressing patients. Pretreatment clonality was elevated relative to age-matched healthy donors and paralleled circulating CD8+ T-cell counts. Stable or contracted on treatment, public clonotypes were also uncommon.

Using immunoSEQ multiplex PCR, the repertoire was profiled, and TCRdb retains in-frame clones only, with some absent. This sample has approximately 42,000 clones, with nearly 70% found just once. The V gene lost 0 bases and the J gene lost 3 bases, with 6 bases spanning the gap. Looked up from germline, CDR1 is ENHRY and CDR2 is SYGVKD. This CDR3 contains 13 residues. Note on this clone: Its antigen is still unknown.

The sample consisted of PBMCs, taken after 12 months of ibrutinib treatment. The sequence was collected from a human donor with chronic lymphocytic leukemia. The chain links TRBV10-3 to TRBJ2-7, with D perhaps matching TRBD1 (5 bases). The CDR3 nucleotides read TGTGCCATCAGTGAGTCGACAGACTACGAGCAGTACTTC. It yields the protein CAISESTDYEQYF.